This T cell receptor (beta chain) was recovered during a study of cytomegalovirus exposure and HLA in healthy donors. Study findings and constraints: Highly shared variants forming one cluster were likely a sequencing artifact. TCR beta V- and J-gene trimming was later associated with a missense DCLRE1C variant. When a later analysis compared HLA-associated TCR beta chains with equally common others, the HLA-associated chains turned out to be more clonally expanded and to have lower generation probabilities.

Turning to this clone: Its specificity is unknown.

Germline CDR1 SNHLY, CDR2 FYNNEI. The CDR3 is made up of 13 amino acids. Trimming removed 7 bases at V and 5 bases at J, with 15 bases between. Primers included in the PCR were 60 Vbeta and 13 Jbeta primers. TCRdb keeps only in-frame clones here, not all; method: immunoSEQ multiplex PCR. The sample includes around 150,000 clones, roughly 74% of them seen just once. V and J are TRBV2 and TRBJ2-7, with TRBD1 as a possible D gene (5 bases). The TCR originated in a male donor in good health and CMV-seronegative. Sequenced material: PBMCs. CDR3 amino acids: CASNRDWGHEQYF. The CDR3 DNA reads TGTGCCAGCAATAGAGACTGGGGCCACGAGCAGTACTTC.